What follows are 6 T cell receptor beta chains derived from one specimen sequenced in a study of identical twins. In TCRdb, the 5' RACE reads were re-called with MiXCR into one record per CDR3 protein. The sample gives around 100,000 distinct CDR3 sequences, around 5.5% of which show up once; roughly 12% is in the top ten. Sequencing used memory T cells sorted from blood. These receptor sequences come from a woman between 50 and 59 years old in good health.

The V gene is TRBV5-1, the J gene TRBJ1-2; 9 nucleotides line up with TRBD1. Germline V gene data show CDR1 as SGHRS and CDR2 as YFSETQ. The length of the CDR3 is 14 residues. V dropped 0 bases and J dropped 6; count of bases not matched to a gene: 3. Here the CDR3 reads CASSLAGTGNGYTF. CDR3 in DNA: TGCGCCAGCAGCTTGGCCGGGACAGGGAATGGCTACACCTTC.

This clonotype was recorded at least ten times. The genes are TRBV7-2 and TRBJ1-1; no reliable D call. CDR1 and CDR2 (germline): SGHTA, FQGNSA. The V and J ends lost 1 base and 5 bases respectively, with 8 bases between them. The CDR3 sequence is 13 residues long. The CDR3 here is CASSLVEFTEAFF. The CDR3 nucleotides read TGTGCCAGCAGCTTAGTAGAGTTTACTGAAGCTTTCTTT.

This clonotype was detected ten times or more. The rearrangement uses TRBV3-1 and TRBJ2-1, with D tentatively TRBD2 (6 bases). V was clipped by 5 bases and J by 9 bases, with 20 bases between them. The CDR3 is 15 amino acids. CDR1 and CDR2 (germline): LGHDT, YNNKEL (reference sequence). CDR3 residues: CASSSYRDSLGEQFF. CDR3 sequence (DNA): TGTGCCAGCAGCTCCTACCGGGACTCCCTTGGTGAGCAGTTCTTC.

This clonotype was counted many times. This chain joins TRBV10-3 and TRBJ2-7, with 8 positions matching TRBD2. With V trimmed by 8 bases and J by 1 base, 10 bases remained unmatched. Germline values: CDR1 ENHRY, CDR2 SYGVKD. The CDR3 spans 15 residues. CDR3 DNA: TGTGCCATCTCAGGGGCCGGGGGGGCATCCTACGAGCAGTACTTC. This gives the protein CAISGAGGASYEQYF.

Turning to this clonotype: An end of the junction differs from the germline gene, which may be a read error. The rearrangement uses TRBV7-6 and TRBJ2-1; D unclear. The length of the CDR3 is 15 residues. The germline gives CDR1 SGHVS, CDR2 FNYEAQ. The DNA for the CDR3 is TGTGCCAGCAGCTTAGTTTTGGCAGATTACAATGATCAGTTCTTC. The encoded protein is CASSLVLADYNDQFF.

This clonotype has only a few counts. This chain links TRBV20-1 with TRBJ2-5; D call uncertain. Deletions cut 6 bases from V and 2 bases from J, with 10 bases between. The CDR3 is made up of 12 amino acids. CDR1 is DFQATT and CDR2 is SNEGSKA in the germline V gene (reference sequence). CDR3 nucleotide sequence: TGCAGTGCCACCCTCCTTCAAGAGACCCAGTACTTC. This codes for CSATLLQETQYF.